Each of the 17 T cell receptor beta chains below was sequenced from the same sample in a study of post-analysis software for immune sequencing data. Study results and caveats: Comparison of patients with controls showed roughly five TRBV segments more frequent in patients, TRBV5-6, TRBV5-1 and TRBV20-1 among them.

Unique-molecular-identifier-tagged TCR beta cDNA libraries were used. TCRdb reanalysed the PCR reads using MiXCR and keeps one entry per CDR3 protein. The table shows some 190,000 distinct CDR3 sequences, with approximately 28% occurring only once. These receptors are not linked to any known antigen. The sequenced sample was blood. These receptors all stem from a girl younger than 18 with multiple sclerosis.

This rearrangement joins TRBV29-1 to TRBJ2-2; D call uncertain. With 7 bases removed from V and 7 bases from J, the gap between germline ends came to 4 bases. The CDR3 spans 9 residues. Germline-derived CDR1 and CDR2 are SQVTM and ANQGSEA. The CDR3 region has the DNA TGCAGCGGCAACGGGGAGCTGTTTTTT. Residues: CSGNGELFF.

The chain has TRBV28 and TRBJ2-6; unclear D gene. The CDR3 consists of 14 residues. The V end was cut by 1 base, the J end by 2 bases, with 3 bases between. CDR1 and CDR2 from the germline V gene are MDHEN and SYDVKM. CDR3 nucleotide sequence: TGTGCCAGCAGTTTATTGGCTGGGGCCAACGTCCTGACTTTC. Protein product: CASSLLAGANVLTF.

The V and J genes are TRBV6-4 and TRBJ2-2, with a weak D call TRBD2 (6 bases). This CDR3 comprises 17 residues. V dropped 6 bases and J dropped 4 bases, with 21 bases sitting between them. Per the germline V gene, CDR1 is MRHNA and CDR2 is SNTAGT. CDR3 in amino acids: CASSLMPPGLGTGELFF. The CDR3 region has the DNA TGTGCCAGCAGCCTCATGCCTCCGGGACTTGGCACCGGGGAGCTGTTTTTT.

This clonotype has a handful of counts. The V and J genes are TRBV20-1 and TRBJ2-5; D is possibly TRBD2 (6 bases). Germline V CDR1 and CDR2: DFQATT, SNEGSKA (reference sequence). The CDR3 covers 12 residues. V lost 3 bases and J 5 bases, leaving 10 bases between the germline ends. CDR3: CSASPSAETQYF. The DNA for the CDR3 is TGCAGTGCTAGCCCTAGCGCGGAGACCCAGTACTTC.

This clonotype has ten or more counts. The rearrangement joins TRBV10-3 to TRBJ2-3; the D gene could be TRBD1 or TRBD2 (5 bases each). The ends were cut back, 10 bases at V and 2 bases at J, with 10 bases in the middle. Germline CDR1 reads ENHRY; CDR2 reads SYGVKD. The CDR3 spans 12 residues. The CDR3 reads CATRDHTDTQYF. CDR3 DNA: TGTGCCACTCGGGACCACACAGATACGCAGTATTTT.

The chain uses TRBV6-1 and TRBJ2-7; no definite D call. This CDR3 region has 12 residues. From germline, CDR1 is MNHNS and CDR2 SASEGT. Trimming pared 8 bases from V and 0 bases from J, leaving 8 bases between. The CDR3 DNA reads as TGTGCCAGCCGTCTCGCCTCCTACGAGCAGTACTTC. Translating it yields CASRLASYEQYF.

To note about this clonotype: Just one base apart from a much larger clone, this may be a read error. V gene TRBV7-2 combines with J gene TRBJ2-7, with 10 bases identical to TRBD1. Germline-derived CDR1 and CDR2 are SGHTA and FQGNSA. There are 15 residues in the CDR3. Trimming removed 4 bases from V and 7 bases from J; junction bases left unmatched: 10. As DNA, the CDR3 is TGTGCCAGCAGCTACGACAGGGGGCCCTACAATGAGCAGTACTTC. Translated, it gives CASSYDRGPYNEQYF.

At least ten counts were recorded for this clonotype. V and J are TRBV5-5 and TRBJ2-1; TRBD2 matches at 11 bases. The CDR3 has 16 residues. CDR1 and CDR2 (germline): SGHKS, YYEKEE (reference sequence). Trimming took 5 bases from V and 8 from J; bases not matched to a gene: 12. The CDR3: CASRKVAGGPPYEQFF. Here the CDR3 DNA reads TGTGCCAGCAGGAAAGTAGCGGGAGGGCCTCCCTATGAGCAGTTCTTC.

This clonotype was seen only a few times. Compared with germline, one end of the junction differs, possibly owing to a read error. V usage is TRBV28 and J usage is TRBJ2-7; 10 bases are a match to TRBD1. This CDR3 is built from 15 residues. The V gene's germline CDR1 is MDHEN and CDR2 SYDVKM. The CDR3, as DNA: TGTGCCAGCAGTTGGGGGGACAGGGGACTTTACGTGCAGTACTTC. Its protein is CASSWGDRGLYVQYF.

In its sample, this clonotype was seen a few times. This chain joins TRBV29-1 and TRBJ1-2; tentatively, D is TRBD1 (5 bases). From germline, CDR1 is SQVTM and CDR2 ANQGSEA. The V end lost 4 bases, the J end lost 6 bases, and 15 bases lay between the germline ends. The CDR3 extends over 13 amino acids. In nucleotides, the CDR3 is TGCAGCGTTGTTGTTTCCCAGGGACATGGCTACACCTTC. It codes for CSVVVSQGHGYTF.

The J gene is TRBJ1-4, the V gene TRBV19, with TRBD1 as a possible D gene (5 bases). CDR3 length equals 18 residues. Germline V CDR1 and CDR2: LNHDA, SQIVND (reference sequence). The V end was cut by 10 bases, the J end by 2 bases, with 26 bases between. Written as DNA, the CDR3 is TGTGCCACCTTCCTTGTCGGGCCAGGGTTGACGACTAATGAAAAACTGTTTTTT. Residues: CATFLVGPGLTTNEKLFF.

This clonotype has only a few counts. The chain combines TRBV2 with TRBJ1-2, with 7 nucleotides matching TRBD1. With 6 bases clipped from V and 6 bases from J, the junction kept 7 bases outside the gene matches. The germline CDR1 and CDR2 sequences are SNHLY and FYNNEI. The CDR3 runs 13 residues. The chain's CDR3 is CASRKQGGHGYTF. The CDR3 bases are TGTGCCAGCAGGAAGCAGGGGGGCCATGGCTACACCTTC.

The CDR3 spells CASSPQLYEQYF. The CDR3 DNA reads TGTGCCAGCAGCCCACAACTCTACGAGCAGTACTTC. The chain joins TRBV12-3 or TRBV12-4 to TRBJ2-7; D unresolved. Trimming shortened V by 6 bases and J by 3 bases, and 9 bases separated the two germline ends. The CDR3 loop spans 12 amino acids.

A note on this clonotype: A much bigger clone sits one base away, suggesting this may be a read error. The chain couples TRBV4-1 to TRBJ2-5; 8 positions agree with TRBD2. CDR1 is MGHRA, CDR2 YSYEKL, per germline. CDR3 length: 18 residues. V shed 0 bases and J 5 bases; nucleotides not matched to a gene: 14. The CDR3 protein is CASSQDQTSDPRGETQYF. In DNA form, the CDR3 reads TGCGCCAGCAGCCAAGATCAGACTAGCGACCCGAGGGGGGAGACCCAGTACTTC.

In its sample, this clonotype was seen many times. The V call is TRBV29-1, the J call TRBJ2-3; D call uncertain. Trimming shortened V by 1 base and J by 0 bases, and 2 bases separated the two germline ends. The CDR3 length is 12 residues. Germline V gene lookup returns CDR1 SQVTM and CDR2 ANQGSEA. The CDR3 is CSVEGSTDTQYF. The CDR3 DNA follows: TGCAGCGTTGAAGGTAGCACAGATACGCAGTATTTT.

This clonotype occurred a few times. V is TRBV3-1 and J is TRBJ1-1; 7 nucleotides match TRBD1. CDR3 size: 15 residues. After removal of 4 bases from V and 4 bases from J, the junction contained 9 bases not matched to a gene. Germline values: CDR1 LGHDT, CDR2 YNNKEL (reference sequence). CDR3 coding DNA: TGTGCCAGCAGCCCGAGACAGGGATCGTTCACTGAAGCTTTCTTT. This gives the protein CASSPRQGSFTEAFF.

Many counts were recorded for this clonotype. The CDR3 loop is CASSSGTGNTEAFF. The DNA for the CDR3 is TGCGCCAGCAGCTCGGGGACGGGGAACACTGAAGCTTTCTTT. The V and J genes are TRBV5-1 and TRBJ1-1, with a possible D match to TRBD1 (5 bases). Germline V gene data show CDR1 as SGHRS and CDR2 as YFSETQ. This CDR3 region has 14 residues. Deletions cut 3 bases from V and 1 base from J, with 10 bases between.